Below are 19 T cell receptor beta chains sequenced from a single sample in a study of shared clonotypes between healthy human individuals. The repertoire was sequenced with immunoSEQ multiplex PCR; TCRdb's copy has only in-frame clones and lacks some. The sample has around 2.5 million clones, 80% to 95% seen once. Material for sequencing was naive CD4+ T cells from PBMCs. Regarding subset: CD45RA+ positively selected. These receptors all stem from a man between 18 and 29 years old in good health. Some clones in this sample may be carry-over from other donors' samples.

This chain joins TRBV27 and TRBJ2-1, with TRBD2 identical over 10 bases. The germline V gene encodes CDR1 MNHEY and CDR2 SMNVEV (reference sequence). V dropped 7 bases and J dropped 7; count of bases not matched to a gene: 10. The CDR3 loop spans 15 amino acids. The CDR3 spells CASTTGLAEWNEQFF. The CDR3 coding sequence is TGTGCCAGCACCACCGGACTAGCGGAGTGGAATGAGCAGTTCTTC.

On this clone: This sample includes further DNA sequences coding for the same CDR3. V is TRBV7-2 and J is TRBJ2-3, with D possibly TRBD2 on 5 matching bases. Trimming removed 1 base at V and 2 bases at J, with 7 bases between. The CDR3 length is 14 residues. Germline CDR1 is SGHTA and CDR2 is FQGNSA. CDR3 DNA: TGTGCCAGCAGCTTAGGAGGGTTCACAGATACGCAGTATTTT. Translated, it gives CASSLGGFTDTQYF.

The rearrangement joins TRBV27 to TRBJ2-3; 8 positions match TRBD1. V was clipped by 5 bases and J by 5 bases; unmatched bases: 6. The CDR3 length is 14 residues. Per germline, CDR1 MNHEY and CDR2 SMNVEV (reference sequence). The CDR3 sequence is CASSQNRGRDTQYF. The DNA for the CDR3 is TGTGCCAGCAGTCAGAACAGGGGGAGAGATACGCAGTATTTT.

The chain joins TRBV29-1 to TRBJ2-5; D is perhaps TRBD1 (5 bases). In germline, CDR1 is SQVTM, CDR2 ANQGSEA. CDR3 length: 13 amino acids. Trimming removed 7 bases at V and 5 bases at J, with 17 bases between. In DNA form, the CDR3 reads TGCAGCGCTGGTACCCGACAGACGGAGACCCAGTACTTC. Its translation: CSAGTRQTETQYF.

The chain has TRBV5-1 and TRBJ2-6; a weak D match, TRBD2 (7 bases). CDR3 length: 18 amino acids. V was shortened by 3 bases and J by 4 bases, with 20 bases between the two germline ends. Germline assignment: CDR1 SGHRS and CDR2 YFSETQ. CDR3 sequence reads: CASSSPRGLSAGANVLTF. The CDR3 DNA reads TGCGCCAGCAGCTCCCCGCGGGGGCTCTCAGCGGGGGCCAACGTCCTGACTTTC.

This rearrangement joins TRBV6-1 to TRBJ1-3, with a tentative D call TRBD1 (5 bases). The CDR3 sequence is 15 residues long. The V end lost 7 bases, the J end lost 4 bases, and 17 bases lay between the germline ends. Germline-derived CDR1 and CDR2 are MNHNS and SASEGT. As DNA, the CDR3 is TGTGCCAGCACCGAAGCTCCAGGGTTAGGAAACACCATATATTTT. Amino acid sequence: CASTEAPGLGNTIYF.

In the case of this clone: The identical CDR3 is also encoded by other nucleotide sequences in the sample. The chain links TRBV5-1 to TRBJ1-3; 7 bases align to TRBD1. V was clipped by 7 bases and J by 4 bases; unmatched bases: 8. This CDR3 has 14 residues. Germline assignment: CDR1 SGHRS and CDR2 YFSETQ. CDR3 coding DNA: TGCGCCAGCTCCTTGGGGACAGAAGGAAACACCATATATTTT. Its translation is CASSLGTEGNTIYF.

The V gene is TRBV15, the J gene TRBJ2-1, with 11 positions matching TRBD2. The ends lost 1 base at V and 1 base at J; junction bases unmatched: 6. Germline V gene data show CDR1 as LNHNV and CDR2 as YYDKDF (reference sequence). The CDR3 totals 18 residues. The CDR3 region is CATSRVSGRARSYNEQFF. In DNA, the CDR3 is TGTGCCACCAGCAGAGTTAGCGGGAGGGCCCGGTCCTACAATGAGCAGTTCTTC.

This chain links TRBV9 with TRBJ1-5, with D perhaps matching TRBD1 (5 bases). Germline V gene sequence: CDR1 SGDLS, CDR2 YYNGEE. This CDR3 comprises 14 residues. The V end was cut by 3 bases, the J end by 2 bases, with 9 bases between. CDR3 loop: CASSGGSGNQPQHF. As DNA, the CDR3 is TGTGCCAGCAGCGGGGGCAGCGGCAATCAGCCCCAGCATTTT.

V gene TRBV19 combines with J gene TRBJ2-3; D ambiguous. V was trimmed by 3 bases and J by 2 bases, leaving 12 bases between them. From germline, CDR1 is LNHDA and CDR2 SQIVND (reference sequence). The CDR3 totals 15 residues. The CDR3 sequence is CASSMQDLLTDTQYF. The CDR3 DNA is TGTGCCAGTAGTATGCAGGATTTACTCACAGATACGCAGTATTTT.

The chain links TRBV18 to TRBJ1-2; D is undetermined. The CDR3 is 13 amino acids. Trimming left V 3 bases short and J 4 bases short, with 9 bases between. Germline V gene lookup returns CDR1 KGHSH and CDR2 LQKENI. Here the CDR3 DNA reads TGTGCCAGCTCACCTGGACGGTTCTATGGCTACACCTTC. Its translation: CASSPGRFYGYTF.

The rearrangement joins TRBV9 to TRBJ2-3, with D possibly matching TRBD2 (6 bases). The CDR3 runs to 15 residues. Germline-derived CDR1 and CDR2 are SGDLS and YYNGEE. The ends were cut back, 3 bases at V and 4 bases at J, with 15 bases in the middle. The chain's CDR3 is CASSGHIREADTQYF. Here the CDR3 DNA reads TGTGCCAGCAGCGGCCACATAAGGGAGGCAGATACGCAGTATTTT.

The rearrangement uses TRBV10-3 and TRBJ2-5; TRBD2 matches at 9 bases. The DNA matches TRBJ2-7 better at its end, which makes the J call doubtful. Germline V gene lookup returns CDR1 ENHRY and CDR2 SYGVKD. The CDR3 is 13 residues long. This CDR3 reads CAISRSGRYEQYF. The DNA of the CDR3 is TGTGCCATCAGCAGGAGCGGGAGGTACGAGCAGTACTTC.

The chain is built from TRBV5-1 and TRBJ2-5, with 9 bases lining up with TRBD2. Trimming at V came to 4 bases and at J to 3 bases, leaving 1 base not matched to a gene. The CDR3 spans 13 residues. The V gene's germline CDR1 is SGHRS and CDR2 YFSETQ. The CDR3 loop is CASSAGGEETQYF. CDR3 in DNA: TGCGCCAGCAGCGCGGGAGGGGAAGAGACCCAGTACTTC.

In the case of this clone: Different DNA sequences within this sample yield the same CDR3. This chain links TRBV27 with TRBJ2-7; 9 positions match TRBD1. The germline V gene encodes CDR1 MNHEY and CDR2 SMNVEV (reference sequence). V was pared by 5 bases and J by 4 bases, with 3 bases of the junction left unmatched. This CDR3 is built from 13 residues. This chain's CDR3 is CASSRTGAYEQYF. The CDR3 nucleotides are TGTGCCAGCAGTAGGACAGGGGCGTACGAGCAGTACTTC.

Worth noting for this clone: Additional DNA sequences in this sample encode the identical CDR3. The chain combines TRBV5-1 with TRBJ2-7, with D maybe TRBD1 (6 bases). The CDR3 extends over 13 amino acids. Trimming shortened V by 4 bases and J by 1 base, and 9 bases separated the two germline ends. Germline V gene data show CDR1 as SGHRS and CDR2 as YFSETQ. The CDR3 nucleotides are TGCGCCAGCAGCACCGGACAGTCCTACGAGCAGTACTTC. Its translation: CASSTGQSYEQYF.

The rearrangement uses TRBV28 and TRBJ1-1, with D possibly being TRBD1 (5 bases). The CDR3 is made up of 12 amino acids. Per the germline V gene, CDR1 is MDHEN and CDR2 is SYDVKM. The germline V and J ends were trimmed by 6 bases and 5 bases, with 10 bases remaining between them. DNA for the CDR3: TGTGCCAGCAGGTTGACAGAGACTGAAGCTTTCTTT. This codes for CASRLTETEAFF.

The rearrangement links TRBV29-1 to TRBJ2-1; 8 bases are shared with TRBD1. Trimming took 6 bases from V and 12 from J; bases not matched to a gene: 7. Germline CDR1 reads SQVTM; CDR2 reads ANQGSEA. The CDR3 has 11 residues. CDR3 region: CSVSPGGAQFF. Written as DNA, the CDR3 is TGCAGCGTATCACCAGGGGGCGCGCAGTTCTTC.

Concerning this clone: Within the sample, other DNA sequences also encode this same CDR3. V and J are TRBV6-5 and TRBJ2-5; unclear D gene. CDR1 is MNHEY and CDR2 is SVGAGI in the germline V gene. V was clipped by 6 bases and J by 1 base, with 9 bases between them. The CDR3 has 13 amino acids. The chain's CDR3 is CASSRTVQETQYF. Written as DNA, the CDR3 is TGTGCCAGCAGCCGGACCGTCCAAGAGACCCAGTACTTC.